This TCR delta chain is from a study of Vδ1+ human thymocytes. Study conclusions and caveats: Many TRG clonotypes were shared between donors; TRD repertoires were essentially private. Thymic TRG and TRD repertoires appeared highly polyclonal. Around 20% of thymic delta-chain sequences were Vdelta2, with few Vdelta3, unlike blood Vdelta1+ controls.

This CDR3 region has 14 residues. Germline CDR1 TSWWSYY, CDR2 QGS. V lost 5 bases to trimming and J lost 7 bases, with 17 bases between them. The template was reverse-transcribed extracted RNA. CDR3 amplicons came from multiplex PCR with pooled V-gene forward and constant-region reverse primers. TCRdb redid the clone calls on the multiplex PCR reads with CATT. The repertoire includes about 20,000 delta-chain clones, 6.5% to 10% of them detected once, and approximately 0.93% sits in the top ten. Concerning this clone itself: What it binds is unknown.

Sequencing was carried out using Vdelta1+ gamma-delta thymocytes from the thymus. As to subset: FACS-sorted CD3+ TCRalphabeta- TCRVdelta1+ TCRVdelta2- thymocytes. This chain connects TRDV1 to TRDJ1; maybe TRDD3 (6 bases). The receptor comes from a child under two years old who had congenital heart surgery. Written as DNA, the CDR3 is TGTGCTCTTGGGAAACCCCTAGGGGGAGGTAAACTCATCTTT. Amino acids: CALGKPLGGGKLIF.